This entry lists 27 T cell receptor beta chains sequenced from one sample in a study of monozygotic twins with cystic fibrosis. Assay used: immunoSEQ multiplex PCR; TCRdb lists only in-frame clones, some missing. The sample carries roughly 13,000 clones, 80% to 90% recorded once. Sequenced input: blood. Receptors were obtained from a boy younger than 18 with cystic fibrosis.

The chain has TRBV2 and TRBJ1-5; TRBD1 aligns across 8 bases. CDR3 length equals 15 residues. Losses at the gene ends were 7 bases for V and 3 bases for J; bases not matched to a gene: 8. Germline lookup yields CDR1 SNHLY and CDR2 FYNNEI. CDR3 sequence: CASTPDRAFNQPQHF. CDR3 DNA: TGTGCCAGCACCCCGGACAGGGCTTTCAATCAGCCCCAGCATTTT.

The rearrangement joins TRBV7-9 to TRBJ1-2; TRBD1 matches 9 bases. The CDR3 consists of 15 residues. Germline trimming cut 4 bases from V and 5 bases from J; bases unmatched to any gene: 8. The germline gives CDR1 SEHNR, CDR2 FQNEAQ (reference sequence). CDR3 in amino acids: CASSSATGTGYGYTF. DNA of the CDR3: TGTGCCAGCAGCTCGGCAACCGGGACAGGGTATGGCTACACCTTC.

The chain joins TRBV7-8 to TRBJ1-1; D gene uncertain. The CDR3 has 14 residues. Germline V lookup: CDR1 SGHVS, CDR2 FQNEAQ. The V end lost 2 bases, the J end lost 2 bases, and 9 bases lay between the germline ends. The CDR3 loop is CASSLLVTNTEAFF. The CDR3 bases are TGTGCCAGCAGCTTATTGGTAACAAACACTGAAGCTTTCTTT. The variable domain in full, completed from reference TRBV7-8 and TRBJ1-1, reads GAGVSQSPRYKVAKRGQDVALRCDPISGHVSLFWYQQALGQGPEFLTYFQNEAQLDKSGLPSDRFFAERPEGSVSTLKIQRTQQEDSAVYLCASSLLVTNTEAFFGQGTRLTVV.

The chain links TRBV11-2 to TRBJ2-5; 8 bases line up with TRBD1. Germline CDR1 reads SGHAT; CDR2 reads FQNNGV. The V gene end was trimmed by 5 bases and the J gene end by 0 bases; junction bases not matched to a gene: 5. The CDR3 has 15 residues. The CDR3 protein is CASSLQGQDQETQYF. The CDR3 DNA reads TGTGCCAGCAGCCTCCAGGGACAGGACCAAGAGACCCAGTACTTC.

The chain is built from TRBV28 and TRBJ2-7, with 7 bases matching TRBD1. The germline V gene encodes CDR1 MDHEN and CDR2 SYDVKM. Unmatched junction bases numbered 9, after V lost 5 bases and J lost 5 bases. The CDR3 contains 14 residues. The CDR3 region is CASSTYRDSHEQYF. CDR3 DNA sequence: TGTGCCAGCAGTACGTACCGGGACAGCCACGAGCAGTACTTC.

V and J are TRBV4-2 and TRBJ2-3; 13 positions match TRBD2. Trimming removed 5 bases from V and 5 bases from J; junction bases left unmatched: 16. Per the germline V gene, CDR1 is LGHNA and CDR2 is YNFKEQ. The CDR3 contains 19 residues. The CDR3 is CASSKTGTSGDRLGDTQYF. The CDR3 DNA reads TGTGCCAGCAGCAAAACCGGGACTAGCGGGGATCGCCTGGGAGATACGCAGTATTTT.

This chain uses TRBV7-3 with TRBJ2-1, with 11 nucleotides matching TRBD2. The trim removed 5 bases at V and 6 bases at J, leaving 12 bases unmatched. Germline CDR1 and CDR2: SGHTA and FQGTGA. This CDR3 has 17 residues. The CDR3 is CASSPPVVAGGINEQFF. The CDR3 bases are TGTGCCAGCAGCCCCCCCGTGGTAGCGGGGGGGATCAATGAGCAGTTCTTC.

This rearrangement joins TRBV11-2 to TRBJ2-7; D gene ambiguous. Between the trimmed V and J ends, which lost 5 bases and 2 bases, there was a span of 10 bases. There are 13 residues in the CDR3. Germline lookup yields CDR1 SGHAT and CDR2 FQNNGV. The CDR3 DNA follows: TGTGCCAGCAGCCCGGACGGACCCTACGAGCAGTACTTC. Protein sequence: CASSPDGPYEQYF.

This chain links TRBV7-9 with TRBJ1-1, with a weak D call TRBD1 (6 bases). Germline-derived CDR1 and CDR2 are SEHNR and FQNEAQ (reference sequence). This CDR3 is built from 15 residues. Trimming left V 4 bases short and J 0 bases short, with 12 bases between. The CDR3 coding sequence is TGTGCCAGCAGCTCGACCGGGACACTGAACACTGAAGCTTTCTTT. Its protein is CASSSTGTLNTEAFF.

V and J are TRBV11-2 and TRBJ2-2; TRBD2 agrees at 10 bases. This CDR3 region has 15 residues. Germline CDR1 is SGHAT and CDR2 is FQNNGV. V lost 5 bases to trimming and J lost 4 bases; unmatched junction nucleotides: 4. The CDR3 protein is CASSLSGGATGELFF. DNA for the CDR3: TGTGCCAGCAGCCTAAGCGGGGGGGCCACCGGGGAGCTGTTTTTT.

The V gene is TRBV10-3, the J gene TRBJ1-5; no reliable D call. The CDR3 runs to 15 residues. Per germline, CDR1 ENHRY and CDR2 SYGVKD. The V end lost 6 bases, the J end lost 0 bases, and 12 bases lay between the germline ends. CDR3 nucleotide sequence: TGTGCCATCAGCCCCAATGGTACTAGCAATCAGCCCCAGCATTTT. Translation: CAISPNGTSNQPQHF.

V gene TRBV10-3 combines with J gene TRBJ2-5; D unclear. The length of the CDR3 is 12 residues. V was shortened by 4 bases and J by 5 bases, with 8 bases between the two germline ends. The germline V gene has CDR1 ENHRY and CDR2 SYGVKD. The CDR3 loop is CAISGSVETQYF. The CDR3 nucleotides read TGTGCCATCAGTGGATCAGTCGAGACCCAGTACTTC.

The V call is TRBV7-3, the J call TRBJ1-5; tentatively, D is TRBD1 (6 bases). Between the trimmed V and J ends, which lost 1 base and 5 bases, there was a span of 12 bases. Germline CDR1 SGHTA, CDR2 FQGTGA. This CDR3 spans 15 amino acids. CDR3 amino acids: CASSLRGGTDQPQHF. CDR3 nucleotide sequence: TGTGCCAGCAGCTTAAGGGGGGGCACGGATCAGCCCCAGCATTTT.

CDR3 sequence reads: CASSVGTINTEAFF. In nucleotides, the CDR3 is TGTGCCAGCAGCGTAGGAACGATAAACACTGAAGCTTTCTTT. This chain links TRBV9 with TRBJ1-1, with D uncertain. The CDR3 has 14 amino acids. Between the trimmed V and J ends, which lost 0 bases and 2 bases, there was a span of 8 bases. Germline CDR1 is SGDLS and CDR2 is YYNGEE.

This chain connects TRBV27 to TRBJ2-3; 7 positions agree with TRBD1. The CDR3 loop spans 14 amino acids. Trimming cost V 5 bases and J 4 bases; bases outside gene matches: 6. Germline CDR1 MNHEY, CDR2 SMNVEV (reference sequence). CDR3 in DNA: TGTGCCAGCAGTCCAAGACAGGGCCCAGATACGCAGTATTTT. Translated: CASSPRQGPDTQYF.

This clone has a single count. V usage is TRBV5-1 and J usage is TRBJ1-1, with unresolved D. The CDR3 covers 15 residues. Deletions cut 0 bases from V and 4 bases from J, with 13 bases between. Germline CDR1 reads SGHRS; CDR2 reads YFSETQ. CDR3 region: CASSLGGMTTTEAFF. The DNA of the CDR3 is TGCGCCAGCAGCTTGGGTGGAATGACGACCACTGAAGCTTTCTTT.

CDR3 region: CASGLYRAQNSYEQYF. The CDR3 nucleotides read TGTGCTAGTGGTTTATATCGGGCACAAAACTCCTACGAGCAGTACTTC. The genes are TRBV12-5 and TRBJ2-7; no firm D call. V was pared by 3 bases and J by 0 bases, with 15 bases between. The CDR3 sequence is 16 residues long. CDR1 LGHNT and CDR2 FRNRAP come from the germline V gene.

The gene calls are TRBV6-1 and TRBJ2-5, with a tentative D call TRBD2 (6 bases). V was shortened by 4 bases and J by 4 bases, with 13 bases between the two germline ends. Germline V lookup: CDR1 MNHNS, CDR2 SASEGT. The length of the CDR3 is 14 residues. The CDR3 coding sequence is TGTGCCAGCAGTGGGCTAGGAGGGAGAGAGACCCAGTACTTC. It translates to CASSGLGGRETQYF.

The genes are TRBV10-2 and TRBJ2-7; D call uncertain. The CDR3 consists of 12 residues. Germline V gene sequence: CDR1 WSHSY, CDR2 SAAADI. With 4 bases removed from V and 9 bases from J, the gap between germline ends came to 13 bases. In DNA, the CDR3 is TGCGCCAGCAGTGGTTCTCGCAGTGTGCAGTACTTC. Protein: CASSGSRSVQYF.

The rearrangement uses TRBV6-1 and TRBJ1-4; 10 bases align to TRBD1. The CDR3 has 13 amino acids. Germline CDR1 MNHNS, CDR2 SASEGT. The V gene end was trimmed by 6 bases and the J gene end by 8 bases; junction bases not matched to a gene: 3. In DNA, the CDR3 is TGTGCCAGCAGGTGGACAGGGGGAGAAAAACTGTTTTTT. It encodes CASRWTGGEKLFF.

V usage is TRBV6-6 and J usage is TRBJ2-2; 8 bases match TRBD2. Germline-derived CDR1 and CDR2 are MNHNY and SVGAGI (reference sequence). This CDR3 contains 15 residues. J gave up 0 bases and V 6 bases, and 3 bases lay outside the gene matches. Written as DNA, the CDR3 is TGTGCCAGCAGCAGCGGGAGATCGAACACCGGGGAGCTGTTTTTT. Protein product: CASSSGRSNTGELFF.

The rearrangement uses TRBV9 and TRBJ2-3; TRBD2 is a possible D gene (5 bases). Per germline, CDR1 SGDLS and CDR2 YYNGEE. The CDR3 is 17 amino acids. V was clipped by 0 bases and J by 2 bases, with 16 bases between them. In nucleotides, the CDR3 is TGTGCCAGCAGCGTAGACGGGGTGGTGTCCCACACAGATACGCAGTATTTT. Its protein product is CASSVDGVVSHTDTQYF.

The rearrangement joins TRBV18 to TRBJ2-1, with 11 positions matching TRBD2. V dropped 3 bases and J dropped 7; count of bases not matched to a gene: 11. Germline V gene data show CDR1 as KGHSH and CDR2 as LQKENI. This CDR3 spans 17 amino acids. The CDR3: CASSPLTTSGSMNEQFF. The CDR3 DNA reads as TGTGCCAGCTCACCTCTTACAACTAGCGGGAGTATGAATGAGCAGTTCTTC. The full variable domain, completed using reference TRBV18 and TRBJ2-1, is NAGVMQNPRHLVRRRGQEARLRCSPMKGHSHVYWYRQLPEEGLKFMVYLQKENIIDESGMPKERFSAEFPKEGPSILRIQQVVRGDSAAYFCASSPLTTSGSMNEQFFGPGTRLTVL.

This clone was recorded a few times. The CDR3 loop reads CASSTPERGDNSPLHF. DNA for the CDR3: TGTGCCAGTAGTACACCCGAGCGGGGTGATAATTCACCCCTCCACTTT. The rearrangement uses TRBV19 and TRBJ1-6; D is uncertain. CDR1 and CDR2 (germline): LNHDA, SQIVND (reference sequence). The CDR3 has 16 amino acids. V shed 4 bases and J shed 5 bases, with 15 bases lying between them.

This clone was found once. Written as DNA, the CDR3 is TGTGCCAGCAGCGTAGTGGGCAGGCCGCGGATGAGCAATCAGCCCCAGCATTTT. This gives the protein CASSVVGRPRMSNQPQHF. The chain couples TRBV9 to TRBJ1-5; the D is unclear. The V end was cut by 0 bases, the J end by 1 base, with 17 bases between. The CDR3 has 18 residues. CDR1 SGDLS and CDR2 YYNGEE come from the germline V gene.

The chain links TRBV15 to TRBJ2-1; D gene uncertain. Per the germline V gene, CDR1 is LNHNV and CDR2 is YYDKDF (reference sequence). The CDR3 is 16 residues long. V lost 0 bases to trimming and J lost 0 bases, with 9 bases between them. CDR3 coding DNA: TGTGCCACCAGCAGAGAAGCAGTTAGCTCCTACAATGAGCAGTTCTTC. Translated, it gives CATSREAVSSYNEQFF.

This sequence joins TRBV19 and TRBJ2-1, with 8 bases that match TRBD2. The V segment lost 2 bases and the J segment 9 bases; nucleotides outside the gene matches: 3. The CDR3 has 13 residues. Germline values: CDR1 LNHDA, CDR2 SQIVND (reference sequence). CDR3 loop: CASSISLAGEQFF. In nucleotides, the CDR3 is TGTGCCAGTAGTATATCCCTAGCGGGTGAGCAGTTCTTC.